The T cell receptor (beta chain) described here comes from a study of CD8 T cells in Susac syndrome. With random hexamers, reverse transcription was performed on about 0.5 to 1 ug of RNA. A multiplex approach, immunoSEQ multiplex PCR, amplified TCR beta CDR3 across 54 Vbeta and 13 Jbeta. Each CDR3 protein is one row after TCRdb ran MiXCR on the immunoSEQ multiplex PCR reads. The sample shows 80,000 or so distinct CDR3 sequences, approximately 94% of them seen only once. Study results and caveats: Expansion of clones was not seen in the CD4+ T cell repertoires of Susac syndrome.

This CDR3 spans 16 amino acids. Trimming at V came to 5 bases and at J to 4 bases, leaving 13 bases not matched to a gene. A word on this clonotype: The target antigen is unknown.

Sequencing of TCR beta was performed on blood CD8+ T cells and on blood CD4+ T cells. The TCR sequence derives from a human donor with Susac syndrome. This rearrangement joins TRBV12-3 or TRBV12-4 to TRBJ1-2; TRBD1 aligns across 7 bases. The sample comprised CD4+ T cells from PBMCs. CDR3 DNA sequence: TGTGCCAGCAGTCCAGAATCCGGGACAGCCTTCTATGGCTACACCTTC. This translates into CASSPESGTAFYGYTF.